A single sample gave rise to the 4 T cell receptor beta chains below, sequenced in a study of blood T cell repertoires in COVID-19. The data were produced by immunoSEQ multiplex PCR, yet TCRdb's version contains in-frame clones alone and is incomplete. The top ten clones hold around 4% of a sample with nearly 95,000 clones, around 67% of them seen once. The specimen sequenced was peripheral blood. These receptors were taken from a man in his 70s with COVID-19, enrolled during active disease.

This chain links TRBV6-1 with TRBJ1-4; D remains unclear. Trimming removed 3 bases from V and 3 bases from J, with 11 bases in between. CDR3 length: 15 residues. From germline, CDR1 is MNHNS and CDR2 SASEGT. The CDR3 DNA sequence: TGTGCCAGCAGTGAGAACAGATTACCTAATGAAAAACTGTTTTTT. Its protein product is CASSENRLPNEKLFF.

The V call is TRBV18, the J call TRBJ1-5; D perhaps matches TRBD1 (5 bases). There are 17 residues in the CDR3. Germline V gene data show CDR1 as KGHSH and CDR2 as LQKENI. V lost 3 bases to trimming and J lost 6 bases, with 21 bases between them. In DNA, the CDR3 is TGTGCCAGCTCACCTGGAGGGACGGCCTATCGTCTTCAGCCCCAGCATTTT. Its protein is CASSPGGTAYRLQPQHF. The variable domain in full, completed from reference TRBV18 and TRBJ1-5, reads NAGVMQNPRHLVRRRGQEARLRCSPMKGHSHVYWYRQLPEEGLKFMVYLQKENIIDESGMPKERFSAEFPKEGPSILRIQQVVRGDSAAYFCASSPGGTAYRLQPQHFGDGTRLSIL.

The V gene is TRBV27, the J gene TRBJ1-1, with 7 bases fitting TRBD1. Germline V lookup: CDR1 MNHEY, CDR2 SMNVEV (reference sequence). The junction had 4 bases not matched to a gene; V was cut back by 5 bases and J by 1 base. The CDR3 has 14 residues. In nucleotides, the CDR3 is TGTGCCAGCAGTCCATGGACAGGGAACACTGAAGCTTTCTTT. It yields the protein CASSPWTGNTEAFF.

The rearrangement links TRBV28 to TRBJ1-1, with 10 bases matching TRBD1. The CDR3 sequence is 15 residues long. CDR1 MDHEN and CDR2 SYDVKM come from the germline V gene. With 5 bases clipped from V and 4 bases from J, the junction kept 7 bases outside the gene matches. This CDR3 reads CASSTRQGAGTEAFF. CDR3 coding DNA: TGTGCCAGCAGTACGAGACAGGGGGCCGGCACTGAAGCTTTCTTT.